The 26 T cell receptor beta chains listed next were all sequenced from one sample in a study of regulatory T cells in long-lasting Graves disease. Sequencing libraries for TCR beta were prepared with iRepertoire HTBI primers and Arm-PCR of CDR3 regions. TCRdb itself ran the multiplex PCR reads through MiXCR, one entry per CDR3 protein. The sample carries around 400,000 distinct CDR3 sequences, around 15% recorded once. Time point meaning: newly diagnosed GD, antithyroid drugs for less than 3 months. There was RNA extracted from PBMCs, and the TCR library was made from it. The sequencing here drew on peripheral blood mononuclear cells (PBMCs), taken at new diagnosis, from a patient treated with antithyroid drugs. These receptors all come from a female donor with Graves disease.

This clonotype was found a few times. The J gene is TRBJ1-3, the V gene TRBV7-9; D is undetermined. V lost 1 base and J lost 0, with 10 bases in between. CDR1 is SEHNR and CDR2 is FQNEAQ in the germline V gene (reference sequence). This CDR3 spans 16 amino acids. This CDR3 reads CASSLGRRLSGNTIYF. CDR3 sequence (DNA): TGTGCCAGCAGCTTAGGGCGACGCCTCTCTGGAAACACCATATATTTT.

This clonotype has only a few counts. For the CDR3, the DNA is TGTGCCAGCAGCCAAGAAGGTTCGAGCGGATACCCGGGAGATACGCAGTATTTT. It yields the protein CASSQEGSSGYPGDTQYF. The chain employs TRBV14 and TRBJ2-3, with a possible D match to TRBD2 (5 bases). Deletions cut 0 bases from V and 5 bases from J, with 21 bases between. This CDR3 has 18 amino acids. The germline V gene encodes CDR1 SGHDN and CDR2 FVKESK.

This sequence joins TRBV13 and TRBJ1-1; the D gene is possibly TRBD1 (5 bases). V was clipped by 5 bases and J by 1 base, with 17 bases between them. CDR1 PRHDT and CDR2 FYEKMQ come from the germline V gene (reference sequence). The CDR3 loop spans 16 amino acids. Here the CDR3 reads CASSRTGGNSNTEAFF. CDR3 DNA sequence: TGTGCCAGCAGCCGAACGGGGGGGAACTCGAACACTGAAGCTTTCTTT.

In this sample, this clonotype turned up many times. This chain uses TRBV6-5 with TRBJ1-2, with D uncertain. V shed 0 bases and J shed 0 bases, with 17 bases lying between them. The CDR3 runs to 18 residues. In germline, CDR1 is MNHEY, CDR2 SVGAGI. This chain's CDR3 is CASSYSATIATANYGYTF. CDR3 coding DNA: TGTGCCAGCAGTTACTCGGCGACGATTGCGACGGCTAACTATGGCTACACCTTC.

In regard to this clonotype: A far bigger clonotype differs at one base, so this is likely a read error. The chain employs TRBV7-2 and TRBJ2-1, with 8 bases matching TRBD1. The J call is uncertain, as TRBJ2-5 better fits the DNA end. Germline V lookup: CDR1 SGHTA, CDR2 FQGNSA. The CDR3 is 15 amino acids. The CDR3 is CACSSRTGSAETQYF. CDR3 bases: TGTGCCTGCAGCTCCCGGACAGGGAGTGCAGAGACCCAGTACTTC.

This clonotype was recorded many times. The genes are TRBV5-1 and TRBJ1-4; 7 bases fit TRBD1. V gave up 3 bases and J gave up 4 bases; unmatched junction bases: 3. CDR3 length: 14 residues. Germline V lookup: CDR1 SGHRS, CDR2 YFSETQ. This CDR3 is CASSSGTDNEKLFF. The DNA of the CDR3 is TGCGCCAGCAGCTCCGGGACAGATAATGAAAAACTGTTTTTT.

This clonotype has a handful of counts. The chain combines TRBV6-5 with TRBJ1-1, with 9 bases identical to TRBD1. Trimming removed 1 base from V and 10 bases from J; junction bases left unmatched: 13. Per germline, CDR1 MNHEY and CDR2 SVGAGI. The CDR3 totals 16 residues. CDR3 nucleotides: TGTGCCAGCAGTTACTTACAGGGGGCGAGTCAAAGGGGAGCTTTCTTT. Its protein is CASSYLQGASQRGAFF.

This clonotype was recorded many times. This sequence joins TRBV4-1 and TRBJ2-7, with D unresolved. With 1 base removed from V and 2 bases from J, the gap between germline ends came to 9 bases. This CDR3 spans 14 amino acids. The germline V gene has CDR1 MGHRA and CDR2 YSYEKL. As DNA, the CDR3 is TGCGCCAGCAGCCAAGTCGGCGTCACCTACGAGCAGTACTTC. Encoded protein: CASSQVGVTYEQYF.

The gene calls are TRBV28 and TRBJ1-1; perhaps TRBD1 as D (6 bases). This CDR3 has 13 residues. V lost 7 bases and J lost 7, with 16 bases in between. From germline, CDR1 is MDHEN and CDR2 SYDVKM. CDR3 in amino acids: CASNTGRGLEAFF. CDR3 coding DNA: TGTGCCAGCAATACGGGGCGGGGGCTTGAAGCTTTCTTT.

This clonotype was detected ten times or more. CDR3 in DNA: TGTGCCAGCAGCGAGGGGGCGGGATTACTCTACGAGCAGTACTTC. Translation: CASSEGAGLLYEQYF. This rearrangement joins TRBV11-2 to TRBJ2-7, with D possibly matching TRBD1 (7 bases). The V gene lost 5 bases and the J gene lost 3 bases, with 17 bases spanning the gap. Germline V CDR1 and CDR2: SGHAT, FQNNGV. This CDR3 has 15 amino acids.

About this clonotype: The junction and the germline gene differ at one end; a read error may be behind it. In nucleotides, the CDR3 is TGTGCCAGCACCCAAAGAATCACAGATACGCAGTATTTT. Amino acid sequence: CASTQRITDTQYF. The rearrangement uses TRBV4-2 and TRBJ2-3, with D unresolved. Germline lookup yields CDR1 LGHNA and CDR2 YNFKEQ. The CDR3 is 13 amino acids.

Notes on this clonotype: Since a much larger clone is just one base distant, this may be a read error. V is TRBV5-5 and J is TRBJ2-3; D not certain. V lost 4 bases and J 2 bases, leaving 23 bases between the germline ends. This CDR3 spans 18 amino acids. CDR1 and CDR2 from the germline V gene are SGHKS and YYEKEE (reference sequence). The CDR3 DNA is TGTGCCAGCAGCCAACGAACAGCTACCTCTCCTATCACAGATACGCAGTATTTT. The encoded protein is CASSQRTATSPITDTQYF.

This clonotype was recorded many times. Written as DNA, the CDR3 is TGTGCCAGCCAAAACGCAAAACCACAGGGGGGCACAGATACGCAGTATTTT. Amino acid sequence: CASQNAKPQGGTDTQYF. This chain uses TRBV28 with TRBJ2-3, with 8 bases that match TRBD1. Germline V lookup: CDR1 MDHEN, CDR2 SYDVKM. Losses at the gene ends were 8 bases for V and 1 base for J; bases not matched to a gene: 14. The CDR3 consists of 17 residues.

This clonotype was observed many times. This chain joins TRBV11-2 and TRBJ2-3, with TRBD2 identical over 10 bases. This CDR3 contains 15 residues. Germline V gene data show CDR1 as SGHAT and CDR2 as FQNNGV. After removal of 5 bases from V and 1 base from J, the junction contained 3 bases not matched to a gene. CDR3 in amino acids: CASSTLAGRTDTQYF. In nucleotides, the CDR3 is TGTGCCAGCAGCACACTAGCGGGACGCACAGATACGCAGTATTTT. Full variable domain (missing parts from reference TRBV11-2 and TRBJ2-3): EAGVAQSPRYKIIEKRQSVAFWCNPISGHATLYWYQQILGQGPKLLIQFQNNGVVDDSQLPKDRFSAERLKGVDSTLKIQPAKLEDSAVYLCASSTLAGRTDTQYFGPGTRLTVL.

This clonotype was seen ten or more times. CDR3 amino acids: CASRGAESTDTQYF. The DNA for the CDR3 is TGTGCCAGCAGAGGGGCGGAATCCACAGATACGCAGTATTTT. The rearrangement joins TRBV13 to TRBJ2-3, with D maybe TRBD1 (5 bases). The CDR3 runs to 14 residues. V was trimmed by 6 bases and J by 2 bases, leaving 12 bases between them. Looked up from germline, CDR1 is PRHDT and CDR2 is FYEKMQ (reference sequence). The variable domain in full, completed from reference TRBV13 and TRBJ2-3, reads AAGVIQSPRHLIKEKRETATLKCYPIPRHDTVYWYQQGPGQDPQFLISFYEKMQSDKGSIPDRFSAQQFSDYHSELNMSSLELGDSALYFCASRGAESTDTQYFGPGTRLTVL.

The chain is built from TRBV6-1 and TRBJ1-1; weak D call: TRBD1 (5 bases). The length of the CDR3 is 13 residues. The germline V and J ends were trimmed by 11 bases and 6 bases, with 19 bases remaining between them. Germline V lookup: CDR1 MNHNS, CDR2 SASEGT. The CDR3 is CAGKGREGAEAFF. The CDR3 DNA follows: TGTGCCGGGAAGGGCAGGGAGGGCGCTGAAGCTTTCTTT.

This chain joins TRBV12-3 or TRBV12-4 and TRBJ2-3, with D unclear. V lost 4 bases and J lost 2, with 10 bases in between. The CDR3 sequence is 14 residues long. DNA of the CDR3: TGTGCCAGCAGTTGGGCAGGATACACAGATACGCAGTATTTT. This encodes CASSWAGYTDTQYF.

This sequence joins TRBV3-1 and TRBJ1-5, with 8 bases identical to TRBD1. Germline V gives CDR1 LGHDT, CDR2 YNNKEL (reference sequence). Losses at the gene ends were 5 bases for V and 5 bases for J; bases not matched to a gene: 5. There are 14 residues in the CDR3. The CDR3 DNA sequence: TGTGCCAGCAGCAGACACAGGGGGTATCAGCCCCAGCATTTT. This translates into CASSRHRGYQPQHF.

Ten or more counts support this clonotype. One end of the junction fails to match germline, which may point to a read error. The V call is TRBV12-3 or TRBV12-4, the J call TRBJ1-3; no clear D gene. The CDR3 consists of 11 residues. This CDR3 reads CASRSGNTIYF. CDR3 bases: TGCGCCAGCCGGTCTGGAAACACCATATATTTT.

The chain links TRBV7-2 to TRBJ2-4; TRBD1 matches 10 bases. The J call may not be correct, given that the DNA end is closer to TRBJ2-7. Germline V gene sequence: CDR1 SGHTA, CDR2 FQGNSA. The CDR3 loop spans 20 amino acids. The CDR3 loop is CASSGRHPWDRGGEDYEQYF. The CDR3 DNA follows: TGTGCCAGCAGCGGACGCCACCCGTGGGACAGGGGAGGGGAAGACTACGAGCAGTACTTC.

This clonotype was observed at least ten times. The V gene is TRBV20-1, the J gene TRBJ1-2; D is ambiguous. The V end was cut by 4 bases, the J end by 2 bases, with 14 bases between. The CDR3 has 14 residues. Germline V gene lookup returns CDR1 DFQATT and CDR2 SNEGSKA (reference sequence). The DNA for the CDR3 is TGCAGTGCTAATCGGCGGTCTGGCAACTATGGCTACACCTTC. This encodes CSANRRSGNYGYTF.

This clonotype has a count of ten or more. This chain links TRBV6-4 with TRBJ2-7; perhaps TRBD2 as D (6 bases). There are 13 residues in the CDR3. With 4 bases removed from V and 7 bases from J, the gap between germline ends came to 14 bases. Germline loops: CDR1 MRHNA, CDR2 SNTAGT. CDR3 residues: CASSGAVGREQYF. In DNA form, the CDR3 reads TGTGCCAGCAGTGGGGCCGTCGGGAGAGAGCAGTACTTC.

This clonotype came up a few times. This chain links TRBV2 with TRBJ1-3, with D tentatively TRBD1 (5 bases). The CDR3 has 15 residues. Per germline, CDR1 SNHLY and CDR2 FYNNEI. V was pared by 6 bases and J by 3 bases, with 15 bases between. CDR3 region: CASSSGISGGNTIYF. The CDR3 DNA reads TGTGCCAGCAGCTCAGGGATTTCTGGTGGAAACACCATATATTTT.

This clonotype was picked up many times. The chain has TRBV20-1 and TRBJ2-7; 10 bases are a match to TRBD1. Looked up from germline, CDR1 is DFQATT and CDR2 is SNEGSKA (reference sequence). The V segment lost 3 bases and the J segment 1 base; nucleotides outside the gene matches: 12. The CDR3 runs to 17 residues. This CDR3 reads CSASLPGWGQGSYEQYF. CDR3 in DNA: TGCAGTGCTAGCCTTCCCGGGTGGGGACAGGGGTCCTACGAGCAGTACTTC.

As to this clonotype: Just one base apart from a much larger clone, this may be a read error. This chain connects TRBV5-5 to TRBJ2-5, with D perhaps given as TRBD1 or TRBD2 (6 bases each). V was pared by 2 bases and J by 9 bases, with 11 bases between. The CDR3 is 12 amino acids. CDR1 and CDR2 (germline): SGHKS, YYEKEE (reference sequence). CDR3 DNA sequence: TGTGCCAGCAGCTTTACGGAGGGGGCCCAGTACTTC. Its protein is CASSFTEGAQYF.

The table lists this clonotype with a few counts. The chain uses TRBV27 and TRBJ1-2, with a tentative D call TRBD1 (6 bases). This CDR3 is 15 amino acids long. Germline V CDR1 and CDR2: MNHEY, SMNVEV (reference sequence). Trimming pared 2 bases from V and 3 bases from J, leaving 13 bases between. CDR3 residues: CASSLGQNFDYGYTF. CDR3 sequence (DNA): TGTGCCAGCAGTTTAGGACAGAACTTTGACTATGGCTACACCTTC.